The TCR beta chain under discussion was sequenced for a study of T cells in Graves' hyperthyroidism and ophthalmopathy. This clonotype was recorded at least ten times. It was RNA transcripts that yielded the amplified TCR beta CDR3 regions. First-round RT-PCR with HTBI primers amplified the TCR CDR3 region. TCRdb passed the multiplex PCR reads through MiXCR, listing each CDR3 protein once. The table includes about 350,000 distinct CDR3 sequences, about a sixth detected once. The CDR3 spans 14 residues. Germline CDR1 and CDR2: ENHRY and SYGVKD. Trimming took off 0 bases at V and 3 bases at J, with 9 bases between the two ends.

This receptor was taken from a woman in her forties with Graves' ophthalmopathy. The rearrangement uses TRBV10-3 and TRBJ2-7, with D perhaps TRBD2 (5 bases). The specimen sequenced was blood. CDR3 region: CAISESERSYEQYF. The CDR3 DNA sequence: TGTGCCATCAGTGAGTCTGAGCGGAGCTACGAGCAGTACTTC.